One sample yielded the 9 T cell receptor beta chains listed below, sequenced in a study of brain T cells in children with intractable seizures. The table came from immunoSEQ multiplex PCR; TCRdb's copy has only in-frame clones and leaves some out. There are 65,000 to 85,000 clones in the sample; about 92% occur only once, and around 1.4% lies in the top ten. This material consisted of peripheral blood, taken at surgery. The receptors shown here come from a boy under three years old with tuberous sclerosis and intractable seizures.

This chain connects TRBV11-2 to TRBJ1-1; D is unclear. The CDR3 has 15 residues. V was cut by 6 bases and J by 1 base, with 15 bases left in between. Looked up from germline, CDR1 is SGHAT and CDR2 is FQNNGV. CDR3 nucleotide sequence: TGTGCCAGCAGTCGAACGGCGTACAGGAACACTGAAGCTTTCTTT. As protein: CASSRTAYRNTEAFF. The full variable domain, in which reference TRBV11-2 and TRBJ1-1 provide the parts outside the CDR3, is EAGVAQSPRYKIIEKRQSVAFWCNPISGHATLYWYQQILGQGPKLLIQFQNNGVVDDSQLPKDRFSAERLKGVDSTLKIQPAKLEDSAVYLCASSRTAYRNTEAFFGQGTRLTVV.

The chain uses TRBV6-1 and TRBJ2-1; D tentatively fits TRBD1 or TRBD2 (7 bases each). Germline V gene sequence: CDR1 MNHNS, CDR2 SASEGT. There are 17 residues in the CDR3. V was shortened by 0 bases and J by 3 bases, with 15 bases between the two germline ends. The CDR3 region is CASSEAAGDSYYNEQFF. The CDR3 DNA sequence: TGTGCCAGCAGTGAAGCTGCGGGGGACAGTTACTACAATGAGCAGTTCTTC.

The J gene is TRBJ2-1, the V gene TRBV9, with D possibly called TRBD1 or TRBD2 (6 bases each). Germline V gene data show CDR1 as SGDLS and CDR2 as YYNGEE. Trimming pared 0 bases from V and 5 bases from J, leaving 15 bases between. The CDR3 has 16 residues. DNA for the CDR3: TGTGCCAGCAGCGTAGGGCTTGGGGGGCCGAACAATGAGCAGTTCTTC. Protein: CASSVGLGGPNNEQFF.

The chain recombines TRBV30 with TRBJ1-2, with a possible D match to TRBD1 (5 bases). The CDR3 length is 15 residues. Germline V gene sequence: CDR1 GTSNPN, CDR2 SVGIG (reference sequence). V lost 0 bases to trimming and J lost 4 bases, with 15 bases between them. Here the CDR3 DNA reads TGTGCCTGGAGTGTACTCGGGACTGCCGCCTATGGCTACACCTTC. This gives the protein CAWSVLGTAAYGYTF.

This chain links TRBV2 with TRBJ2-3; tentative D call: TRBD1 (5 bases). CDR3 length: 16 amino acids. Germline CDR1 is SNHLY and CDR2 is FYNNEI. V lost 1 base, J lost 7 bases, and 18 bases lay in between. The CDR3 spells CASSEVEAGFRNTQYF. The CDR3 nucleotides read TGTGCCAGCAGTGAAGTCGAGGCAGGGTTTCGGAATACGCAGTATTTT.

The chain uses TRBV7-9 and TRBJ1-5; 7 bases align to TRBD1. Trimming cost V 5 bases and J 3 bases; bases outside gene matches: 4. This CDR3 region has 14 residues. Germline CDR1 is SEHNR and CDR2 is FQNEAQ (reference sequence). The CDR3 is CASSPGGPNQPQHF. CDR3 nucleotide sequence: TGTGCCAGCAGCCCAGGGGGACCCAATCAGCCCCAGCATTTT.

This clone was observed a handful of times. The chain couples TRBV6-2 or TRBV6-3 to TRBJ2-1; no reliable D call. This CDR3 comprises 12 residues. The V end lost 0 bases, the J end lost 6 bases, and 3 bases lay between the germline ends. Germline loops: CDR1 MNHEY, CDR2 SVGEGT. Written as DNA, the CDR3 is TGTGCCAGCAGTTACTCGATCAATGAGCAGTTCTTC. Translated: CASSYSINEQFF.

The chain links TRBV24-1 to TRBJ2-5, with 9 bases aligning to TRBD2. The CDR3 contains 15 residues. V shed 4 bases, J shed 4 bases, and the junction held 6 bases outside the gene matches. CDR1 KGHDR and CDR2 SFDVKD come from the germline V gene. CDR3 coding DNA: TGTGCCACCAGTGACCGGACTAGCGTGGGAGAGACCCAGTACTTC. Translated: CATSDRTSVGETQYF.

V and J are TRBV5-1 and TRBJ2-7, with 9 bases lining up with TRBD1. The V and J ends lost 0 bases and 0 bases, in that order; junction bases with no gene match: 1. Germline V CDR1 and CDR2: SGHRS, YFSETQ. The CDR3 is 15 amino acids. The CDR3 DNA is TGCGCCAGCAGCTTGGGGACAGGGGTCTCCTACGAGCAGTACTTC. Residues: CASSLGTGVSYEQYF.